This T cell receptor beta chain was identified in a study of T-cell memory formation after mild COVID-19. Study context: Clusters of TCRs were largely donor specific. Study results and limitations: Whether second-wave clones peaking at day 37 were SARS-CoV-2 specific went unconfirmed.

TCRdb reprocessed the 5' RACE reads via MiXCR and lists one record per CDR3 protein. The sample has 250,000 to 400,000 distinct CDR3 sequences, roughly an eighth seen once. This CDR3 has 19 amino acids. Germline V gene sequence: CDR1 ENHRY, CDR2 SYGVKD. The junction had 11 bases not matched to a gene; V was cut back by 0 bases and J by 0 bases. This clonotype was seen only a few times. The target antigen is unknown. Sequences were obtained from PBMCs or a T cell subset sorted from them (not recorded which). The chain employs TRBV10-3 and TRBJ2-3; TRBD2 matches at 8 bases. The clonotype was recovered from a man between 18 and 35 years old who had mild COVID-19 (a few samples of this study predate the infection). Cell type and time point are not known. The CDR3 region is CAISESRSGLAISTDTQYF. DNA of the CDR3: TGTGCCATCAGTGAGTCGAGGAGTGGACTAGCTATTAGCACAGATACGCAGTATTTT.